What follows is one T cell receptor (beta chain) and its context. Its antigen remains unidentified. Profiled with immunoSEQ multiplex PCR; TCRdb holds only in-frame clones, not every one. Of 40,000 to 45,000 clones in the sample, about 95% were seen once. This CDR3 contains 14 residues. Trimming stripped 8 bases from V and 0 bases from J, with 11 bases between. Germline loops: CDR1 SNHLY, CDR2 FYNNEI. This sample stems from a study of graft-versus-host responses after intestinal transplantation. This clonotype was sampled from a human donor who was the organ donor for an intestinal transplant. The sample here was unstimulated CD8+ T cells sorted from spleen or lymph node cells, taken before transplant. The chain joins TRBV2 to TRBJ2-1, with D hard to call. The CDR3 nucleotides read TGTGCCAGCTTAAGCGAGAGCTCCTACAATGAGCAGTTCTTC. This sequence encodes CASLSESSYNEQFF.